This T cell receptor beta chain was identified during a study of T-cell reconstitution after alpha-beta-depleted transplantation in children. Only a few counts were recorded for this clonotype. Looked up from germline, CDR1 is MNHEY and CDR2 is SMNVEV (reference sequence). This CDR3 has 16 residues. V lost 5 bases to trimming and J lost 2 bases, with 17 bases between them. The authors prepared the TCRbeta library with unique molecular identifiers. TCRdb reanalysed the PCR reads using MiXCR and keeps one entry per CDR3 protein. The sample gives some 500,000 distinct CDR3 sequences, around 16% of which show up once; roughly 3.3% is in the top ten.

Specimen: PBMCs from the stem cell graft donor, collected from the stem cell graft. The clonotype comes from a human donor who donated a stem cell graft to a child with acute lymphoblastic leukemia. The rearrangement links TRBV27 to TRBJ2-3; weak D call: TRBD1 (5 bases). The DNA for the CDR3 is TGTGCCAGCAGTCCCTTTGGGGCATGGACCACAGATACGCAGTATTTT. Translation: CASSPFGAWTTDTQYF.